The rows below give T cell receptor beta chains drawn from one sample of a study of blood T cell repertoires in COVID-19. The method was immunoSEQ multiplex PCR; TCRdb's version includes in-frame clones alone and lacks a portion of them. The repertoire holds 300,000 to 400,000 clones, roughly 90% seen once, with 3% to 5% in the top ten. The sample comprised PBMCs or T cells enriched from blood (not recorded which). These receptors came from a woman under 40 who had been exposed to COVID-19. Each CDR3 is given with its conserved first and last residue. The D gene is left open where the match is weak. Only some rows state a clone size, as once, few, many or a class for expanded clones.

j_call v_call clone_size d_call cdr3_nt cdr3_aa
TRBJ1-6 TRBV30 NA NA TGTGCCTGGAGTCAAGGGGGTTATCCCTATAATTCACCCCTCCACTTT CAWSQGGYPYNSPLHF
TRBJ1-5 TRBV10-3 NA TRBD1 TGTGCCATCAGTGAGGTGGGGACAGATAGCAATCAGCCCCAGCATTTT CAISEVGTDSNQPQHF
TRBJ1-3 TRBV7-9 NA TRBD1 TGTGCCAGCAGCTTGGGACAGGGGGACTCTGGAAACACCATATATTTT CASSLGQGDSGNTIYF
TRBJ1-1 TRBV23-1 NA NA TGCGCCAGCAGTCCCAGGCGTATGAACACTGAAGCTTTCTTT CASSPRRMNTEAFF
TRBJ2-2 TRBV5-6 NA TRBD1 TGTGCCGCGAGAAAGGGGACAGGGCGGACCGGGGAGCTGTTTTTT CAARKGTGRTGELFF
TRBJ1-1 TRBV4-3 NA NA TGCGCCAGCAGCCAAGTCAGGGGCACTGAAGCTTTCTTT CASSQVRGTEAFF
TRBJ1-3 TRBV7-2 few NA TGTGCCAGCAGCCCCGGGGTGCGCTCTGGAAACACCATATATTTT CASSPGVRSGNTIYF
TRBJ1-2 TRBV6-5 NA NA TGTGCCAGCAGTCCGACAGAGAACTATGGCTACACCTTC CASSPTENYGYTF
TRBJ1-3 TRBV5-1 NA NA TGCGCCAGCAGCTCAGCCGACAGGCCCAACACCATATATTTT CASSSADRPNTIYF
TRBJ1-6 TRBV3-1/TRBV3-2 NA NA TGTGCCAGCAGCCAAGCCCATTCCTCCTATAATTCACCCCTCCACTTT CASSQAHSSYNSPLHF
TRBJ1-5 TRBV24-1 NA TRBD1 TGTGCCACCAGAGGGGGCGGGAATCAGCCCCAGCATTTT CATRGGGNQPQHF
TRBJ2-7 TRBV7-2 NA TRBD1 TGTGCCAGCAGCTTAAAGGACAGGCTGTCCGAGCAGTACTTC CASSLKDRLSEQYF
TRBJ2-7 TRBV4-1 once NA TGCGCCAGCAGCAAGGAGGGTTACGAGCAGTACTTC CASSKEGYEQYF
TRBJ1-3 TRBV2 NA TRBD1 TGTGCCAGCAGTGAAGCCCGGGACAGGGGGCTCGGAAACACCATATATTTT CASSEARDRGLGNTIYF
TRBJ1-3 TRBV6-1 NA NA TGTGCCAGCAGTGAAGGTCCCCCGGTCTCTGGAAACACCATATATTTT CASSEGPPVSGNTIYF
TRBJ2-5 TRBV4-1 NA NA TGCGCCAGCAGCCAAGAATGGCAGGATGAGACCCAGTACTTC CASSQEWQDETQYF
TRBJ1-5 TRBV10-3 NA NA TGTGCCATCAGTGATAGAGTGGGGAAGACGGGGAGCAATCAGCCCCAGCATTTT CAISDRVGKTGSNQPQHF
TRBJ2-7 TRBV21-1 NA NA TGTGCCAGCAGCAAAGCGGGACAGGATATCTACGAGCAGTACTTC CASSKAGQDIYEQYF
TRBJ2-7 TRBV6-5 NA TRBD2 TGTGCCCTACATAAAGCGGGACTCACCTACGAGCAGTACTTC CALHKAGLTYEQYF
TRBJ1-2 TRBV19 NA NA TGTGCCAGTAGTACTCCCATCCAGGAACGATATGGCTACACCTTC CASSTPIQERYGYTF
TRBJ1-3 TRBV2 NA NA TGTGCCAGCAGTCGAACCGGGACAACAGGAAACACCATATATTTT CASSRTGTTGNTIYF
TRBJ2-1 TRBV5-1 NA TRBD2 TGCGCCAGCAGTTTTGCGAGCGGGGGAGCAGGAGAGCAGTTCTTC CASSFASGGAGEQFF
TRBJ1-2 TRBV5-6 NA NA TGTGCCAGCAGCCTGAACTATGGCTACACCTTC CASSLNYGYTF
TRBJ1-1 TRBV3-1/TRBV3-2 NA NA TGTGCCAGCAGCCAAGAGTATCACGGAGAAGGAGAAGCTTTCTTT CASSQEYHGEGEAFF
TRBJ2-7 TRBV5-5 NA TRBD1 TGTGCCAGCAGCTTGGAAACAGGGGCCTACGAGCAGTACTTC CASSLETGAYEQYF
TRBJ1-1 TRBV11-2 NA NA TGTGCCAGCAGCTTAACTCGGAACACTGAAGCTTTCTTT CASSLTRNTEAFF
TRBJ1-1 TRBV5-1 NA TRBD1 TGCGCCAGCAGCGGGGACAGGGGTCACACTGAAGCTTTCTTT CASSGDRGHTEAFF
TRBJ1-1 TRBV19 NA TRBD1 TGTGCCACCTGGACAGGGGAAACTGAAGCTTTCTTT CATWTGETEAFF
TRBJ1-3 TRBV3-1/TRBV3-2 NA TRBD1 TGTGCCAGCAGCCAAGATGTGGACAGGGAAAACACCATATATTTT CASSQDVDRENTIYF
TRBJ1-6 TRBV9 NA NA TGTGCCAGCAGCGTAGCGCAGTCGTATAATTCACCCCTCCACTTT CASSVAQSYNSPLHF
TRBJ1-2 TRBV7-9 NA NA TGTGCCAGCAGCTTGCCCTCGGGGGTCGGGAGCTATGGCTACACCTTC CASSLPSGVGSYGYTF
TRBJ2-3 TRBV9 NA TRBD1 TGTGCCAGCAGCCCCGGGGGCAGGGGGCGTACAGATACGCAGTATTTT CASSPGGRGRTDTQYF
TRBJ1-5 TRBV6-5 NA TRBD1 TGTGCCAGCCTCCCCGCGGGACAGGGACATCAGCCCCAGCATTTT CASLPAGQGHQPQHF
TRBJ1-5 TRBV4-3 NA NA TGCGCCAGCAGCCAAGATGTAGAACAGCCCCAGCATTTT CASSQDVEQPQHF
TRBJ2-7 TRBV3-1/TRBV3-2 NA NA TGTGCCAGCAGCCAAGCCCCTCTAGACGAGCAGTACTTC CASSQAPLDEQYF
TRBJ1-2 TRBV7-9 NA TRBD1 TGTGCCAGCAGCTACAGGGGGGATGGCTACACCTTC CASSYRGDGYTF
TRBJ2-5 TRBV5-1 once NA TGCGCCAGCAGCCCGAACCAACGGGAGACCCAGTACTTC CASSPNQRETQYF
TRBJ2-2 TRBV5-6 NA TRBD1 TGTGCCAGCAGCTTCGGGACAGGGTTCACCGGGGAGCTGTTTTTT CASSFGTGFTGELFF
TRBJ2-7 TRBV11-3 NA NA TGTGCCAGCAGCTTAGGCGGGGACTACGAGCAGTACTTC CASSLGGDYEQYF
TRBJ1-2 TRBV10-3 NA TRBD1 TGTGCCATCAGGACGAGACAGGGGGTGAAGGACTACACCTTC CAIRTRQGVKDYTF
TRBJ2-3 TRBV5-6 NA TRBD2 TGTGCCAGCAGCTACTCGGGACTACGCACAGATACGCAGTATTTT CASSYSGLRTDTQYF
TRBJ2-6 TRBV4-1 NA NA TGCGCCAGCAGCAACACGGGGTCCCACTCTGGGGCCAACGTCCTGACTTTC CASSNTGSHSGANVLTF